This passage covers 5 T cell receptor beta chains from one sample sequenced in a study of shared clonotypes between healthy human individuals. Profiling relied on immunoSEQ multiplex PCR, and the TCRdb table lists in-frame clones only, not all of them. The sample comprises roughly 2.2 million clones, about 92% of which are singletons, and under 0.45% rests with the top ten. Sequenced input: naive CD4+ T cells from PBMCs. Stated subset: CD45RA+ positively selected. The source is a man between 18 and 35 years old in good health. Some clones in this sample may be carry-over from other donors' samples.

The chain recombines TRBV19 with TRBJ2-1; 11 nucleotides agree with TRBD2. This CDR3 has 16 residues. Per the germline V gene, CDR1 is LNHDA and CDR2 is SQIVND (reference sequence). The V segment lost 5 bases and the J segment 10 bases; nucleotides outside the gene matches: 13. The CDR3 spells CASSHRVAGGPWEQFF. DNA of the CDR3: TGTGCCAGTAGTCACCGGGTAGCGGGAGGGCCATGGGAGCAGTTCTTC.

The chain uses TRBV5-4 and TRBJ1-2; the D gene is possibly TRBD1 (5 bases). V lost 2 bases to trimming and J lost 2 bases, with 7 bases between them. The CDR3 runs 13 residues. Germline lookup yields CDR1 SGHNT and CDR2 YYREEE (reference sequence). The CDR3 protein is CASSLRDNYGYTF. The CDR3 nucleotides read TGTGCCAGCAGCTTAAGGGACAACTATGGCTACACCTTC.

Details on this clone: Other DNA sequences of this sample code for an identical CDR3. The chain uses TRBV6-6 and TRBJ2-7; no definite D call. With 6 bases removed from V and 0 bases from J, the gap between germline ends came to 15 bases. The CDR3 length is 15 residues. Germline values: CDR1 MNHNY, CDR2 SVGAGI (reference sequence). The CDR3 DNA follows: TGTGCCAGCAGCCCCGAACCGACCAGCTCCTACGAGCAGTACTTC. This sequence encodes CASSPEPTSSYEQYF.

The V gene is TRBV6-6, the J gene TRBJ1-6; D remains unclear. The CDR3 covers 10 residues. CDR1 is MNHNY, CDR2 SVGAGI, per germline (reference sequence). Between the trimmed V and J ends, which lost 5 bases and 8 bases, there was a span of 1 base. The CDR3 DNA reads as TGTGCCAGCAGTGATTCACCCCTCCACTTT. It is translated as CASSDSPLHF.

The chain couples TRBV6-1 to TRBJ1-4; no definite D call. Germline lookup yields CDR1 MNHNS and CDR2 SASEGT. V was cut by 4 bases and J by 2 bases, with 8 bases left in between. The CDR3 runs to 14 residues. CDR3 loop: CASSATRTNEKLFF. In nucleotides, the CDR3 is TGTGCCAGCAGTGCGACACGGACTAATGAAAAACTGTTTTTT.